This TCR beta chain was sequenced during a study of identical twins. Study results and caveats: Cross-sectional statistical analysis, not tracking of the same donors, underpinned the conclusions. The degree of excess twin sharing was weaker in beta out-of-frame sequences.

Template switching added a universal primer site, and cDNA bore unique molecular identifiers. TCRdb independently ran MiXCR on the 5' RACE reads; one entry per CDR3 protein. The sample lists some 500,000 distinct CDR3 sequences, roughly 9.5% occurring once. The CDR3 extends over 16 amino acids. The V gene lost 8 bases and the J gene lost 4 bases, with 23 bases spanning the gap. This clonotype was found many times. Antigen specificity is unknown. The same data also contributed to another study, on yellow fever vaccine responses in identical twins.

The sequenced material came from PBMCs. This receptor was obtained from a woman aged 18-35 years in good health. The chain combines TRBV12-3 or TRBV12-4 with TRBJ1-2, with a weak D call TRBD1 (6 bases). The CDR3 is CASRLGGAVTTYGYTF. Written as DNA, the CDR3 is TGTGCCAGCCGCCTAGGGGGGGCAGTGACTACCTATGGCTACACCTTC.